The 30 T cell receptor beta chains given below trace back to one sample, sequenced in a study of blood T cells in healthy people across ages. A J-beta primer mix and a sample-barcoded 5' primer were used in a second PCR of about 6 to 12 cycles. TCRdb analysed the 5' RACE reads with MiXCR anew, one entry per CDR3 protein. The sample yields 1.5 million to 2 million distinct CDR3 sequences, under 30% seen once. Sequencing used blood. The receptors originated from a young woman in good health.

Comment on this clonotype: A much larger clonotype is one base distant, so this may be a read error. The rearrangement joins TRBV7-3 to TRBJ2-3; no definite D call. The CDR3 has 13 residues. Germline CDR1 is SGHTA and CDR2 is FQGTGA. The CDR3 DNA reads TGTGCCAACAGCGCCATTCCCGGAGATACGCAGTATTTT. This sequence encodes CANSAIPGDTQYF. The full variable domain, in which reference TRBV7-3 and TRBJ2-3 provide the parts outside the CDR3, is GAGVSQTPSNKVTEKGKYVELRCDPISGHTALYWYRQSLGQGPEFLIYFQGTGAADDSGLPNDRFFAVRPEGSVSTLKIQRTERGDSAVYLCANSAIPGDTQYFGPGTRLTVL.

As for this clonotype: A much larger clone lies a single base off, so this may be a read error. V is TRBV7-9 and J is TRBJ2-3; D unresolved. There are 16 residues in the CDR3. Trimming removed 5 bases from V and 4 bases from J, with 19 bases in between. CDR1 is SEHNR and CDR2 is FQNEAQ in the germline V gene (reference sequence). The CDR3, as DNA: TGTGCCAGCAGCCCTGGACGGGTGGTAGTTGCAGATACGCAGTATTTT. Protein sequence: CASSPGRVVVADTQYF. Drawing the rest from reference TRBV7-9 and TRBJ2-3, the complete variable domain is DTGVSQNPRHKITKRGQNVTFRCDPISEHNRLYWYRQTLGQGPEFLTYFQNEAQLEKSRLLSDRFSAERPKGSFSTLEIQRTEQGDSAMYLCASSPGRVVVADTQYFGPGTRLTVL.

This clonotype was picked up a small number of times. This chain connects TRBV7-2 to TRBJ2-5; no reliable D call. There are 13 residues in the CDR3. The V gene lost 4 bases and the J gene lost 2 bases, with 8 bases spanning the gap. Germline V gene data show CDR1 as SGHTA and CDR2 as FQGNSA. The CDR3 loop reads CASSSNSQETQYF. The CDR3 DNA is TGTGCCAGCAGCTCGAATTCACAAGAGACCCAGTACTTC.

The CDR3 DNA reads TGTGCCAGCAGAGCCTCCGGGAGGGCTTGGGCAGGAGGGTCCTACGAGCAGTACTTC. This translates into CASRASGRAWAGGSYEQYF. The chain has TRBV14 and TRBJ2-7, with 8 bases fitting TRBD2. Trimming at V came to 6 bases and at J to 1 base, leaving 20 bases not matched to a gene. This CDR3 has 19 residues. The germline CDR1 and CDR2 sequences are SGHDN and FVKESK.

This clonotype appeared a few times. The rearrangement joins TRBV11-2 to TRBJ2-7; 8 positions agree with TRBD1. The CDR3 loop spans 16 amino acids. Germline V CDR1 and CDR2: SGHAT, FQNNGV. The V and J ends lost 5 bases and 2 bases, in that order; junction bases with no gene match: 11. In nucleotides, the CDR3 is TGTGCCAGCAGCCCCCCCCTGGGACAGGAGGCCTACGAGCAGTACTTC. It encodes CASSPPLGQEAYEQYF.

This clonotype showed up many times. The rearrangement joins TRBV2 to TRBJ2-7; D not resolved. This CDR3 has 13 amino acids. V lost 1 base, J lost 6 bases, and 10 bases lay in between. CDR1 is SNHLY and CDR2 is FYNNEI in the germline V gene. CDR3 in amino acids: CASSEVSRSEQYF. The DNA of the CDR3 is TGTGCCAGCAGTGAAGTGTCAAGAAGCGAGCAGTACTTC.

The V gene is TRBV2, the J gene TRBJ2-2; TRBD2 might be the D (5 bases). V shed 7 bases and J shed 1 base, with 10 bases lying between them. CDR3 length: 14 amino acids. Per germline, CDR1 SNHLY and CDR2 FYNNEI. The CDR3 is CASIEEENTGELFF. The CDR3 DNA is TGTGCCAGCATCGAGGAGGAGAACACCGGGGAGCTGTTTTTT.

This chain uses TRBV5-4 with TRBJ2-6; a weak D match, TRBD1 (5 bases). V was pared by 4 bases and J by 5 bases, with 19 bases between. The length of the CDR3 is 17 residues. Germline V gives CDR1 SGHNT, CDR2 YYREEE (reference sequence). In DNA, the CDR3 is TGTGCCAGCAGCCTGACCCAGGACACGGTACGGGCCAACGTCCTGACTTTC. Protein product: CASSLTQDTVRANVLTF.

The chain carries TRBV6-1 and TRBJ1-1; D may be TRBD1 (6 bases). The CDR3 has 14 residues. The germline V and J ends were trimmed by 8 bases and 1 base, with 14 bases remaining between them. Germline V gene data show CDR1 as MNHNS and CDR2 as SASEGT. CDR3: CASPRGRKNTEAFF. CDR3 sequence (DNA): TGTGCCAGCCCGCGGGGGCGGAAGAACACTGAAGCTTTCTTT.

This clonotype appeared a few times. CDR3 sequence: CAISLQPPGTRGYNEQFF. DNA for the CDR3: TGTGCCATCAGTCTGCAGCCTCCCGGGACTAGGGGCTACAATGAGCAGTTCTTC. The chain has TRBV10-3 and TRBJ2-1, with 8 bases matching TRBD2. With 5 bases clipped from V and 3 bases from J, the junction kept 15 bases outside the gene matches. The CDR3 totals 18 residues. Germline CDR1 is ENHRY and CDR2 is SYGVKD.

This CDR3 reads CASGGTPFYEQYF. CDR3 nucleotide sequence: TGTGCCAGCGGCGGGACACCCTTCTACGAGCAGTACTTC. The genes are TRBV12-3 or TRBV12-4 and TRBJ2-4; D might be TRBD1 or TRBD2, each matching 6 bases. The J call is in doubt because the DNA end fits TRBJ2-7 better. CDR3 size: 13 residues.

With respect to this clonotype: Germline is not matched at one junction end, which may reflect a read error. The CDR3 protein is CASSEPMDTQYF. In DNA form, the CDR3 reads TGTGCCAGCAGTGAACCGATGGATACACAGTATTTT. V is TRBV6-1 and J is TRBJ2-3; D remains unclear. The germline V gene encodes CDR1 MNHNS and CDR2 SASEGT. The CDR3 has 12 amino acids.

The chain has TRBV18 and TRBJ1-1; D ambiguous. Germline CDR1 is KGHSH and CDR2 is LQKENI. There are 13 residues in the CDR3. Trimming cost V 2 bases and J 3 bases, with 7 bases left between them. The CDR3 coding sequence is TGTGCCAGCTCACCAATACGGGACACTGAAGCTTTCTTT. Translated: CASSPIRDTEAFF.

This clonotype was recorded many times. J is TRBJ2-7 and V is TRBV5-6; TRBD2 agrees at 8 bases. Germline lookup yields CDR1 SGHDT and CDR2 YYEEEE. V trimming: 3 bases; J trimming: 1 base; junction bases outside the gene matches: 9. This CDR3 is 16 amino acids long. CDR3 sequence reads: CASSSPRGGGSYEQYF. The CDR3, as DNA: TGTGCCAGCAGCTCGCCACGGGGGGGAGGGTCCTACGAGCAGTACTTC.

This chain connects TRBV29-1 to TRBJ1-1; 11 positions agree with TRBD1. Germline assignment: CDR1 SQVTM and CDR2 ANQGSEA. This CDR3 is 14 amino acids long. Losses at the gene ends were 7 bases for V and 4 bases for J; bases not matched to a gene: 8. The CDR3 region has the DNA TGCAGCGCCAGAGGGGGACAGGGGGGCACTGAAGCTTTCTTT. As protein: CSARGGQGGTEAFF.

The CDR3 DNA follows: TGTGCCATCCGGCCGAGGGGTAGCGGCCTCACAGATACGCAGTATTTT. As protein: CAIRPRGSGLTDTQYF. The chain uses TRBV10-3 and TRBJ2-3, with D possibly matching TRBD2 (6 bases). CDR1 ENHRY and CDR2 SYGVKD come from the germline V gene. The CDR3 spans 16 residues. V was pared by 8 bases and J by 2 bases, with 20 bases between.

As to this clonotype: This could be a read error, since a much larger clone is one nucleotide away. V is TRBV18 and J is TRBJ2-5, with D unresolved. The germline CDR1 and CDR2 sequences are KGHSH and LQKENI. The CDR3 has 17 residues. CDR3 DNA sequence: TGTGCCGGCTCACTAACTGTGGGAACAGCGTACCAAGAGACCCAGTACTTC. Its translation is CAGSLTVGTAYQETQYF.

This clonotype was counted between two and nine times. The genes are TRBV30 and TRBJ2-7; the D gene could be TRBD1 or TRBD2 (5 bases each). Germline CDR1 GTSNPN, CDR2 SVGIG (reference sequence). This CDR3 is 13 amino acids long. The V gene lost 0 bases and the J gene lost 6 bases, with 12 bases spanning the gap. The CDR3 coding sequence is TGTGCCTGGAGTGTACTAGGGGTGGGCGAGCAGTACTTC. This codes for CAWSVLGVGEQYF. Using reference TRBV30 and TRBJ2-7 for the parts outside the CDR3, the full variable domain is SQTIHQWPATLVQPVGSPLSLECTVEGTSNPNLYWYRQAAGRGLQLLFYSVGIGQISSEVPQNLSASRPQDRQFILSSKKLLLSDSGFYLCAWSVLGVGEQYFGPGTRLTVT.

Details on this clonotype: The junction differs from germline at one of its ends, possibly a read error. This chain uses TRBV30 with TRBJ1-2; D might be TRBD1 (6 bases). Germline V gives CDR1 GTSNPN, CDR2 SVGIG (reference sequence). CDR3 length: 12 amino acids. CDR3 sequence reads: CAWSEQGYGHTF. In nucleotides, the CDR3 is TGTGCCTGGAGTGAACAGGGTTATGGCCACACCTTC.

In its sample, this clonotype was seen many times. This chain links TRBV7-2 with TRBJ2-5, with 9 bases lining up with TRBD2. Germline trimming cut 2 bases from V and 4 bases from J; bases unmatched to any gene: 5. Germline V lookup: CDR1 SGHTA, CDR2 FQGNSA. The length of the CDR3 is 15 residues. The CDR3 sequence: CASSLPLAGVETQYF. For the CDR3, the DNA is TGTGCCAGCAGCTTACCCTTAGCGGGAGTAGAGACCCAGTACTTC.

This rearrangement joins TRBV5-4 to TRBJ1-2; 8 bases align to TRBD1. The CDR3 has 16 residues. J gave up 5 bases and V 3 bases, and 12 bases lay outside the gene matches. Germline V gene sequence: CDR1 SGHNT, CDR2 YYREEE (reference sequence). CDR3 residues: CASSSVTDRVSYGYTF. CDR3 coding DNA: TGTGCCAGCAGCTCCGTGACGGACAGGGTTTCTTATGGCTACACCTTC.

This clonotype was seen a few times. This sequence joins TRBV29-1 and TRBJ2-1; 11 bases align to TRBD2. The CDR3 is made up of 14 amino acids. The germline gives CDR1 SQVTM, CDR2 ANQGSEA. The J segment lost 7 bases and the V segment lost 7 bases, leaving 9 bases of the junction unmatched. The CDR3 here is CSDIVAGGLNEQFF. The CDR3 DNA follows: TGCAGCGACATCGTAGCGGGGGGGCTAAATGAGCAGTTCTTC.

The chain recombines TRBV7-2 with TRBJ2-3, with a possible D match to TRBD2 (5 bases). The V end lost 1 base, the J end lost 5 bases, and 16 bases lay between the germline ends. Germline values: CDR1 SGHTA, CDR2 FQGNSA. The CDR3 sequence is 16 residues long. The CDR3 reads CASSLGRSGRGDTQYF. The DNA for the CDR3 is TGTGCCAGCAGCTTAGGACGTTCTGGGAGAGGAGATACGCAGTATTTT.

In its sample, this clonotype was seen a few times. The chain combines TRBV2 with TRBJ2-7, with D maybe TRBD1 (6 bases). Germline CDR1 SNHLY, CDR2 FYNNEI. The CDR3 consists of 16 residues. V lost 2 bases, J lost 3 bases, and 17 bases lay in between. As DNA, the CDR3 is TGTGCCAGCAGTGAAATTCCAGGGGCGTCGGACTACGAGCAGTACTTC. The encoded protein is CASSEIPGASDYEQYF.

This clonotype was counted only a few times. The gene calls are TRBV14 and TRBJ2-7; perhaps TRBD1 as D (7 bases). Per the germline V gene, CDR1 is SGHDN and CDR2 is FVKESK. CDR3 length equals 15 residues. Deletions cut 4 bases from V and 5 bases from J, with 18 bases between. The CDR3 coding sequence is TGTGCCAGCAGCCCCGGGGGACCAGGGGGACACGAGCAGTACTTC. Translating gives CASSPGGPGGHEQYF.

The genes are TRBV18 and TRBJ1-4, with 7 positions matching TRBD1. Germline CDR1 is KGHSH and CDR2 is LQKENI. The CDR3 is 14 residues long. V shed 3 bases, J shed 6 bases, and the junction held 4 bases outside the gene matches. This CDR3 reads CASSPGTADEKLFF. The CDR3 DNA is TGTGCCAGCTCACCCGGGACAGCAGATGAAAAACTGTTTTTT.

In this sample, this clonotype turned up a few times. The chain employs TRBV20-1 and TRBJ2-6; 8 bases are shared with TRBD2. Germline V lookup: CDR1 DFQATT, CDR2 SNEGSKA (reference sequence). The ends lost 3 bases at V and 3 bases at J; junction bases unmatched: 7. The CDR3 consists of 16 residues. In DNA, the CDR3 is TGCAGTGCTAGTGCCGGGGGGGCTGTTGGGGCCAACGTCCTGACTTTC. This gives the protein CSASAGGAVGANVLTF.

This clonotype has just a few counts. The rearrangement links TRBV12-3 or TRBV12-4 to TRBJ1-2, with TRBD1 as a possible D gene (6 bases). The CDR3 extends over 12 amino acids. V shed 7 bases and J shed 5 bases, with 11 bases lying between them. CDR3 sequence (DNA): TGTGCCAGCAAAGACAGGCTGTATGGCTACACCTTC. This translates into CASKDRLYGYTF.

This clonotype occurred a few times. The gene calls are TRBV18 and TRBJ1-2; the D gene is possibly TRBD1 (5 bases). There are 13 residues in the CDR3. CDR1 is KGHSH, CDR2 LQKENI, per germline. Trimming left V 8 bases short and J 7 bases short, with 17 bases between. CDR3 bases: TGTGCCAGCCACCCGGGGACTTGGGCTGGCTACACCTTC. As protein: CASHPGTWAGYTF.

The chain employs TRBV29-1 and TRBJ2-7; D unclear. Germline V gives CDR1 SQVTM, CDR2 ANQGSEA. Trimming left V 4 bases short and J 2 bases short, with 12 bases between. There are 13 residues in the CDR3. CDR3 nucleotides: TGCAGCGTTGGAGGAGACGGAACCTACGAGCAGTACTTC. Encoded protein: CSVGGDGTYEQYF.